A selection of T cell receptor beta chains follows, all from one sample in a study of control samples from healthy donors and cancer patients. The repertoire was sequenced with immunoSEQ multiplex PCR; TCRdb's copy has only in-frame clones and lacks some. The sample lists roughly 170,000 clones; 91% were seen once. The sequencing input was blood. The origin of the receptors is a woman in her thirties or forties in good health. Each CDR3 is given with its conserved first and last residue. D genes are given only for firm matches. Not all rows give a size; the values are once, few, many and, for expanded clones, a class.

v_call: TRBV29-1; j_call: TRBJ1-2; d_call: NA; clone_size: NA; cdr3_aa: CSVLRVVGGYTF; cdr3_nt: TGCAGCGTCCTCAGGGTAGTGGGTGGCTACACCTTC
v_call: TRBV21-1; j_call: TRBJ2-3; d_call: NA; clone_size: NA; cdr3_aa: CASAGSRHEGCTDTQYF; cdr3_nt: TGTGCCAGCGCGGGATCTCGACATGAGGGTTGTACAGATACGCAGTATTTT
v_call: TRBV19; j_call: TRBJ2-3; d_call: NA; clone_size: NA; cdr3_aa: CASSRQGTDTQYF; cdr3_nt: TGTGCCAGTAGTCGGCAGGGCACAGATACGCAGTATTTT
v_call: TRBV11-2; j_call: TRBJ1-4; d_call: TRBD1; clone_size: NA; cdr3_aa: CASSPQQGGSEKLFF; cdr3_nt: TGTGCCAGCAGCCCCCAGCAGGGGGGCAGTGAAAAACTGTTTTTT
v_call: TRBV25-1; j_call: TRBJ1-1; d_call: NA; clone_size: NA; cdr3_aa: CASSDSVQAFF; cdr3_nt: TGTGCCAGCAGTGATTCAGTCCAAGCTTTCTTT
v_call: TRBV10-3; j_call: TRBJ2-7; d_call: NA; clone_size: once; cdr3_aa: CASRDSTYEQYF; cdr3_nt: TGTGCCAGTCGGGACTCAACCTACGAGCAGTACTTC
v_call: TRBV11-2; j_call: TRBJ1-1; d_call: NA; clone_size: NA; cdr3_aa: CASSPPGGLNTEAFF; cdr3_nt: TGTGCCAGCAGCCCTCCGGGGGGTTTGAACACTGAAGCTTTCTTT
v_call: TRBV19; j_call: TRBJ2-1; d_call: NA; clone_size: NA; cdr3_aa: CASRFGVQQFF; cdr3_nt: TGTGCCAGCCGGTTTGGGGTTCAGCAGTTCTTC
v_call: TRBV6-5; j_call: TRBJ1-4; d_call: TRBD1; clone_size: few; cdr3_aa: CASSRRDRGEKLFF; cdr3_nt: TGTGCCAGCAGTCGGCGGGACAGGGGTGAAAAACTGTTTTTT
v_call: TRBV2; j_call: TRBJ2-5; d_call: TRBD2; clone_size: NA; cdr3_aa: CASSEAGTSGGKETQYF; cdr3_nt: TGTGCCAGCAGTGAAGCGGGGACTAGCGGGGGTAAAGAGACCCAGTACTTC
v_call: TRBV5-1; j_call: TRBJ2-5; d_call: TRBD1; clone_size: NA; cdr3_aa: CASTPTGEGETQYF; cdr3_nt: TGCGCCAGCACCCCCACAGGGGAAGGGGAGACCCAGTACTTC
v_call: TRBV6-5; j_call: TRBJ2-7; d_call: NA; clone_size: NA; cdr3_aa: CASSYSGLPNYEQYF; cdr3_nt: TGTGCCAGCAGTTACTCTGGGTTACCCAACTACGAGCAGTACTTC
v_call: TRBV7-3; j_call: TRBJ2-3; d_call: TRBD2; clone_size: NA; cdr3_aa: CASSPAQRAGADTQYF; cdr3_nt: TGTGCCAGCAGCCCGGCCCAGAGGGCGGGGGCAGATACGCAGTATTTT
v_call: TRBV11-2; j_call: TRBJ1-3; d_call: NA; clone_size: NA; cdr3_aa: CASSLASGNTIYF; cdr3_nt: TGTGCCAGCAGCTTAGCGTCGGGGAACACCATATATTTT
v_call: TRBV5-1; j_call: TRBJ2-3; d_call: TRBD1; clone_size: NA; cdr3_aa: CASSSVSGQGAYTDTQYF; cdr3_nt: TGCGCCAGCAGCTCCGTATCGGGACAGGGGGCCTACACAGATACGCAGTATTTT
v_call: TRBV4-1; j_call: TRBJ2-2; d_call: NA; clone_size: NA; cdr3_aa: CASSQQELPTAGELFF; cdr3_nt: TGCGCCAGCAGCCAACAAGAACTACCGACGGCCGGGGAGCTGTTTTTT
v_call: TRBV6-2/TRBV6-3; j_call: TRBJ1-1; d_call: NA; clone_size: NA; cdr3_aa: CASSPRDRINTEAFF; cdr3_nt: TGTGCCAGCAGCCCTCGAGACAGGATCAACACTGAAGCTTTCTTT
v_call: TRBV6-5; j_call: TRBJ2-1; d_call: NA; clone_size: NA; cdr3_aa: CASRGVKLSNEQFF; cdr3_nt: TGTGCCAGCAGGGGGGTTAAGTTAAGCAATGAGCAGTTCTTC
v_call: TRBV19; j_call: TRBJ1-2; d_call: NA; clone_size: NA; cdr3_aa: CASSSGLYGYTF; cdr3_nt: TGTGCCAGTAGTAGCGGACTGTATGGCTACACCTTC
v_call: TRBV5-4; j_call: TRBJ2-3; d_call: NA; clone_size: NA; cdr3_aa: CASSLQIGGKGPDTQYF; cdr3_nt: TGTGCCAGCAGTTTACAGATCGGCGGTAAGGGTCCAGATACGCAGTATTTT
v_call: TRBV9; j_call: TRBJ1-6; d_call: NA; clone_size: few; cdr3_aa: CASSRLWQASSPLHF; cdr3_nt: TGTGCCAGCAGTAGGTTGTGGCAGGCTTCTTCACCCCTCCACTTT
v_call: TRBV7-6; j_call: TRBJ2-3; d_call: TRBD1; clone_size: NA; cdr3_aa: CASRKTGTGSDTQYF; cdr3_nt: TGTGCCAGCAGGAAGACCGGGACAGGGTCAGATACGCAGTATTTT
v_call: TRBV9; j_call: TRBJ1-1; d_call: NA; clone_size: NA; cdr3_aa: CASSVGGSTEAFF; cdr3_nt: TGTGCCAGCAGCGTAGGAGGGAGCACTGAAGCTTTCTTT
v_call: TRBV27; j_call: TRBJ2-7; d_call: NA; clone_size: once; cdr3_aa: CASSPGRPGVIGYEQYF; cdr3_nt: TGTGCCAGCAGCCCGGGCCGCCCAGGTGTAATCGGCTACGAGCAGTACTTC
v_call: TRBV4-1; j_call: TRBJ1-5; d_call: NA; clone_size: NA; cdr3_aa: CASSQEPGSQPQHF; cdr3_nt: TGCGCCAGCAGCCAAGAACCGGGAAGTCAGCCCCAGCATTTT
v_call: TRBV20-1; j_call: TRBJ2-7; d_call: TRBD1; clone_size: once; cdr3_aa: CSLTGAYEQYF; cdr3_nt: TGCAGTTTGACAGGGGCCTACGAGCAGTACTTC
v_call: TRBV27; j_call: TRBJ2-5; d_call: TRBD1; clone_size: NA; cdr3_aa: CASGDSTWETQYF; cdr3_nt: TGTGCCAGCGGGGACAGTACATGGGAGACCCAGTACTTC
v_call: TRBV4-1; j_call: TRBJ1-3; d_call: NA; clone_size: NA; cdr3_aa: CASSQDQLLSGNTIYF; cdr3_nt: TGCGCCAGCAGCCAAGATCAACTCCTTTCTGGAAACACCATATATTTT
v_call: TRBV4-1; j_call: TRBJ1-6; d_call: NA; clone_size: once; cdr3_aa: CASSQRHRDNSPLHF; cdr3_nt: TGCGCCAGCAGCCAAAGACACCGGGATAATTCACCCCTCCACTTT
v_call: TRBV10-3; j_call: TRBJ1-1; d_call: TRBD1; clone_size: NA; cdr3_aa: CAIRLQGSEAFF; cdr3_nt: TGTGCCATCAGATTACAGGGGTCTGAAGCTTTCTTT
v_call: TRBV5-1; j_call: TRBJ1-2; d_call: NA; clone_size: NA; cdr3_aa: CASSRDTTNYGYTF; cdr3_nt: TGCGCCAGCTCGCGGGACACCACTAACTATGGCTACACCTTC
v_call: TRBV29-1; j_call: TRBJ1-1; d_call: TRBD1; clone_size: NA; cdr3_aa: CSGRQGGNTEAFF; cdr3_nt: TGCAGCGGTCGACAGGGGGGGAACACTGAAGCTTTCTTT
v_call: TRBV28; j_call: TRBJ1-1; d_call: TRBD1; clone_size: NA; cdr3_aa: CASHGQGVIAEAFF; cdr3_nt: TGTGCCAGCCACGGGCAGGGGGTGATTGCTGAAGCTTTCTTT
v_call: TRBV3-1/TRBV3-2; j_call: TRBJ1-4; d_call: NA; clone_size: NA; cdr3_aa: CASSPRAGIGEKLFF; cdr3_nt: TGTGCCAGCAGCCCCCGGGCGGGGATAGGTGAAAAACTGTTTTTT
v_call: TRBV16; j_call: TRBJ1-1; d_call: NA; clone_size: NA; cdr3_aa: CASSQIRSTEAFF; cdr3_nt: TGTGCCAGCAGCCAAATCCGGTCCACTGAAGCTTTCTTT
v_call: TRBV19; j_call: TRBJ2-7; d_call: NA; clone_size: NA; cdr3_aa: CASSAFGGEQYF; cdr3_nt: TGTGCCAGTAGTGCCTTCGGAGGGGAGCAGTACTTC
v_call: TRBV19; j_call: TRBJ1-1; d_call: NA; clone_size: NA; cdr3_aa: CASAGNTEAFF; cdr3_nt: TGTGCCAGTGCAGGGAACACTGAAGCTTTCTTT
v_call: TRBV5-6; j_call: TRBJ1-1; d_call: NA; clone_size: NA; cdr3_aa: CASSLGQINTEAFF; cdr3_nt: TGTGCCAGCAGCTTGGGACAGATAAACACTGAAGCTTTCTTT
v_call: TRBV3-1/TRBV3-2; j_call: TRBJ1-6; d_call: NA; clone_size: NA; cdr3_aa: CASSQDGPGLTTPLHF; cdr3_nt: TGTGCCAGCAGCCAAGACGGACCGGGGCTAACAACACCCCTCCACTTT
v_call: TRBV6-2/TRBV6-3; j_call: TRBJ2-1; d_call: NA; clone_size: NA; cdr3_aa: CASSDYSYNEQFF; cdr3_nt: TGTGCCAGCAGCGACTACTCCTACAATGAGCAGTTCTTC
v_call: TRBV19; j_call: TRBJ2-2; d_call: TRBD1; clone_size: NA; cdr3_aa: CASSTGTGGTGELFF; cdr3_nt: TGTGCCAGTAGTACCGGGACAGGGGGCACCGGGGAGCTGTTTTTT
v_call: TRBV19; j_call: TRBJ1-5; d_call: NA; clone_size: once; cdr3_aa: CAVRQRGDQPQHF; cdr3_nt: TGTGCCGTACGACAAAGGGGAGATCAGCCCCAGCATTTT
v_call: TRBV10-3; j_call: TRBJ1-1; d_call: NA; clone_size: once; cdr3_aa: CAISDNTRGGFDAFF; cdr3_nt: TGTGCCATCAGTGATAATACCCGCGGAGGGTTTGACGCTTTCTTT
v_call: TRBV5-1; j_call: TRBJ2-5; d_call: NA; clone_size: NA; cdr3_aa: CASSLGVQETQYF; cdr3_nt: TGCGCCAGCAGCTTGGGGGTTCAAGAGACCCAGTACTTC
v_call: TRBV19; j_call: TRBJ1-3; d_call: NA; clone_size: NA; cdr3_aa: CASSIRALSGNTIYF; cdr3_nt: TGTGCCAGTAGTATAAGGGCGCTCTCTGGAAACACCATATATTTT
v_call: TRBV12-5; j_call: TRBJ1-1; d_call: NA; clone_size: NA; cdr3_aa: CASGLEVEGNTEAFF; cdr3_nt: TGTGCTAGTGGTTTGGAGGTGGAGGGGAACACTGAAGCTTTCTTT
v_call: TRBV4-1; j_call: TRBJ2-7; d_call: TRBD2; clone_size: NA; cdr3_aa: CASSQPGTSGGRYEQYF; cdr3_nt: TGCGCCAGCAGCCAACCCGGGACTAGCGGGGGTAGGTACGAGCAGTACTTC
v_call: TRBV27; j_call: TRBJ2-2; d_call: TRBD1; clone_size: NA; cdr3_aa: CASSLGTGWTGELFF; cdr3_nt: TGTGCCAGCAGTCTCGGGACAGGGTGGACCGGGGAGCTGTTTTTT
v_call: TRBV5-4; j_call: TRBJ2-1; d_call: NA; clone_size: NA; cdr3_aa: CASTYGTGYNEQFF; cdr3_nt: TGTGCCAGCACCTACGGGACTGGATACAATGAGCAGTTCTTC
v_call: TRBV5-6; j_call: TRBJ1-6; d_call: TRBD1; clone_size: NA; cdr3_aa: CASSLTGRGGSPLHF; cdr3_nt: TGTGCCAGCAGCTTGACGGGCAGGGGGGGTTCACCCCTCCACTTT
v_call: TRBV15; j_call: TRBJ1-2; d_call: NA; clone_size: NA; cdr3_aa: CATSRSQGSINYGYTF; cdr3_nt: TGTGCCACCAGCAGGTCTCAGGGGAGTATTAACTATGGCTACACCTTC